The next 18 T cell receptor beta chains were all read from a single sample in a study of T-cell memory formation after mild COVID-19. TCRdb fed the 5' RACE reads into MiXCR, producing one record per CDR3 protein. Altogether 300,000 to 350,000 distinct CDR3 sequences are present, 12% to 15% being singletons, with the ten largest covering approximately 22%. Sample: PBMCs or a T cell subset sorted from them (not recorded which). These receptors originate from a man aged 18 to 29 who had mild COVID-19 (a few samples of this study predate the infection). Cell type and time point are not known.

The table lists this clonotype with a few counts. The CDR3 region has the DNA TGTGCCAGCAGTTTGGGTCCGTCCAACACCATATATTTT. It translates to CASSLGPSNTIYF. The chain employs TRBV12-3 or TRBV12-4 and TRBJ1-3; D is unclear. The CDR3 runs 13 residues. V lost 3 bases and J 7 bases, leaving 10 bases between the germline ends.

This chain connects TRBV23-1 to TRBJ2-7; D perhaps matches TRBD2 (6 bases). TRBV23-1 is recorded as an ORF, its role being uncertain. The CDR3 runs to 12 residues. Trimming pared 5 bases from V and 7 bases from J, leaving 12 bases between. The CDR3 DNA reads as TGCGCCAGCAGTTTTGGGGGAGGAGAGCAGTACGTC. It codes for CASSFGGGEQYV.

In this sample, this clonotype turned up a few times. This chain joins TRBV12-3 or TRBV12-4 and TRBJ2-1; TRBD1 aligns across 8 bases. Losses at the gene ends were 2 bases for V and 9 bases for J; bases not matched to a gene: 3. The length of the CDR3 is 13 residues. The CDR3 DNA is TGTGCCAGCAGTTTACAGGGGGCCGGTGAGCAGTTCTTC. Amino acids: CASSLQGAGEQFF.

This chain joins TRBV3-1 and TRBJ2-2; no definite D call. Germline CDR1 reads LGHDT; CDR2 reads YNNKEL (reference sequence). This CDR3 has 13 amino acids. Trimming removed 0 bases at V and 6 bases at J, with 5 bases between. The CDR3 region has the DNA TGTGCCAGCAGCCAAGATCAGGCCGGGGAGCTGTTTTTT. Translation: CASSQDQAGELFF.

The count of this clonotype is one. The chain has TRBV21-1 and TRBJ2-7; TRBD2 reflects the table's D call only, with no check against the DNA. TRBV21-1 is a pseudogene locus. The CDR3 sequence is 17 residues long. This CDR3 reads CASSKEQAGGPYDEQYF. The CDR3 DNA follows: TGTGCCAGCAGCAAAGAACAGGCGGGGGGGCCTTACGACGAGCAGTACTTC.

The chain links TRBV7-2 to TRBJ2-3; weak D call: TRBD1 (5 bases). Trimming pared 1 base from V and 9 bases from J, leaving 17 bases between. This CDR3 comprises 15 residues. CDR1 and CDR2 (germline): SGHTA, FQGNSA. CDR3 region: CASSLVLGAQRTQYF. CDR3 nucleotide sequence: TGTGCCAGCAGCTTAGTATTAGGGGCCCAGAGGACGCAGTATTTT. Combining the CDR3 with reference TRBV7-2 and TRBJ2-3 gives the whole variable domain GAGVSQSPSNKVTEKGKDVELRCDPISGHTALYWYRQSLGQGLEFLIYFQGNSAPDKSGLPSDRFSAERTGGSVSTLTIQRTQQEDSAVYLCASSLVLGAQRTQYFGPGTRLTVL.

The chain couples TRBV12-3 or TRBV12-4 to TRBJ2-4; D perhaps matches TRBD1 (6 bases). The CDR3 length is 15 residues. V lost 6 bases, J lost 7 bases, and 19 bases lay in between. The CDR3 protein is CASSENRQAMNIQYF. The DNA for the CDR3 is TGTGCCAGCAGCGAGAATAGACAGGCGATGAACATTCAGTACTTC.

This clonotype has only a few counts. The rearrangement joins TRBV4-3 to TRBJ1-4; no clear D. V was trimmed by 0 bases and J by 8 bases, leaving 10 bases between them. This CDR3 has 14 residues. In germline, CDR1 is LGHNA, CDR2 YSLEER. This CDR3 is CASSQEAGREKLFF. In DNA form, the CDR3 reads TGCGCCAGCAGCCAAGAAGCGGGCCGGGAAAAACTGTTTTTT.

This clonotype came up a few times. The chain links TRBV10-3 to TRBJ1-2, with TRBD1 matching over 9 bases. The V and J ends lost 10 bases and 6 bases, in that order; junction bases with no gene match: 9. Looked up from germline, CDR1 is ENHRY and CDR2 is SYGVKD. The CDR3 is 13 amino acids. Here the CDR3 reads CATTADRGNGYTF. DNA of the CDR3: TGTGCCACCACTGCAGACAGGGGGAATGGCTACACCTTC.

The rearrangement links TRBV4-3 to TRBJ1-5; D gene uncertain. CDR3 length: 16 residues. The V end was cut by 1 base, the J end by 3 bases, with 13 bases between. Germline-derived CDR1 and CDR2 are LGHNA and YSLEER. CDR3 protein: CASSQGAGNFNQPQHF. The CDR3 coding sequence is TGCGCCAGCAGCCAAGGGGCGGGGAATTTCAATCAGCCCCAGCATTTT.

The chain combines TRBV20-1 with TRBJ2-5; D tentatively fits TRBD1 or TRBD2 (6 bases each). This CDR3 spans 13 amino acids. Germline values: CDR1 DFQATT, CDR2 SNEGSKA (reference sequence). V dropped 6 bases and J dropped 5 bases, with 16 bases sitting between them. The CDR3 DNA sequence: TGCAGTGCCCCGAACTCGGGGGCTGAGACCCAGTACTTC. This gives the protein CSAPNSGAETQYF.

This clonotype occurred a few times. The rearrangement joins TRBV27 to TRBJ2-1; D perhaps matches TRBD2 (6 bases). Germline V gene data show CDR1 as MNHEY and CDR2 as SMNVEV (reference sequence). Trimming shortened V by 3 bases and J by 6 bases, and 15 bases separated the two germline ends. The CDR3 consists of 15 residues. Written as DNA, the CDR3 is TGTGCCAGCAGTTTTGCTAGCGCGATGGGCAATGAGCAGTTCTTC. Its translation is CASSFASAMGNEQFF.

V gene TRBV7-9 combines with J gene TRBJ2-5; D is perhaps TRBD1 (6 bases). V gave up 1 base and J gave up 3 bases, with 12 bases separating them. Germline V gives CDR1 SEHNR, CDR2 FQNEAQ (reference sequence). The CDR3 has 15 amino acids. The CDR3 sequence is CASSLGRGREETQYF. In DNA form, the CDR3 reads TGTGCCAGCAGCTTAGGCAGGGGACGAGAAGAGACCCAGTACTTC.

The chain combines TRBV6-2 or TRBV6-3 with TRBJ2-2; 8 bases are shared with TRBD2. This CDR3 spans 17 amino acids. J gave up 6 bases and V 2 bases, and 11 bases lay outside the gene matches. From germline, CDR1 is MNHEY and CDR2 SVGEGT. CDR3 loop: CASSYLPGGVSPGELFF. The CDR3 DNA sequence: TGTGCCAGCAGTTACCTCCCGGGGGGGGTTTCCCCCGGGGAGCTGTTTTTT.

This clonotype was found a few times. V and J are TRBV4-2 and TRBJ1-1, with D perhaps TRBD1 (5 bases). CDR1 is LGHNA and CDR2 is YNFKEQ in the germline V gene. Trimming left V 0 bases short and J 2 bases short, with 16 bases between. The CDR3 extends over 17 amino acids. The CDR3 nucleotides are TGTGCCAGCAGCCAAGAGAGGGGCCGCCCACCCAACACTGAAGCTTTCTTT. It encodes CASSQERGRPPNTEAFF.

This clonotype appeared many times. The chain recombines TRBV12-3 or TRBV12-4 with TRBJ2-1; TRBD1 aligns across 10 bases. V dropped 7 bases and J dropped 4; count of bases not matched to a gene: 7. CDR3 size: 15 residues. The CDR3 DNA is TGTGCCAGCACGGACGGGACAGGGGATTACAATGAGCAGTTCTTC. It translates to CASTDGTGDYNEQFF.

This clonotype was observed many times. The chain carries TRBV11-2 and TRBJ2-2; D unresolved. The germline gives CDR1 SGHAT, CDR2 FQNNGV. With 1 base removed from V and 6 bases from J, the gap between germline ends came to 12 bases. This CDR3 spans 15 amino acids. The CDR3 coding sequence is TGTGCCAGCAGCTTAGCCTACCAGGTGTCCGGGGAGCTGTTTTTT. This sequence encodes CASSLAYQVSGELFF.

The chain has TRBV10-3 and TRBJ2-3, with D perhaps matching TRBD1 or TRBD2 (6 bases each). The germline gives CDR1 ENHRY, CDR2 SYGVKD. This CDR3 has 16 residues. Trimming removed 7 bases from V and 0 bases from J, with 17 bases in between. CDR3 protein: CAINQGWDSSTDTQYF. In DNA, the CDR3 is TGTGCCATCAACCAGGGGTGGGACTCCAGCACAGATACGCAGTATTTT.